Listed below are T cell receptor beta chains from one sample, sequenced in a study of blood T cell repertoires in COVID-19. Assay used: immunoSEQ multiplex PCR; TCRdb lists only in-frame clones, some missing. This table has roughly 200,000 clones, roughly 78% appearing once. The sample was peripheral blood. The receptors stem from a woman aged 80 or older with active or convalescent COVID-19. Both conserved end residues are part of each CDR3. A D gene is named only where the DNA matches it firmly. The size of a clone is reported for some rows only, either as once, few or many, or as a class for expanded clones.

TRBV4-1,-,TRBD1,TRBJ1-2,CASSQEIQGKGHYGYTF,TGCGCCAGCAGCCAAGAAATACAGGGGAAAGGGCACTATGGCTACACCTTC
TRBV7-9,few,-,TRBJ1-4,CASSLGGTGYNEKLFF,TGTGCCAGCAGCTTAGGTGGAACAGGGTATAATGAAAAACTGTTTTTT
TRBV21-1,-,-,TRBJ2-2,CASGLPLLFF,TGTGCCAGCGGGCTCCCGTTGCTGTTTTTT
TRBV4-1,-,-,TRBJ1-2,CASSQEFLADYGYTF,TGCGCCAGCAGCCAAGAATTTCTGGCAGACTATGGCTACACCTTC
TRBV5-1,-,-,TRBJ2-1,CASSATGSSYNEQFF,TGCGCCAGCAGCGCCACAGGGAGCTCCTACAATGAGCAGTTCTTC
TRBV9,-,TRBD1,TRBJ1-6,CASSVDRGDNSPLHF,TGTGCCAGCAGCGTAGACAGGGGAGATAATTCACCCCTCCACTTT
TRBV28,-,-,TRBJ2-5,CASSGQRGETQYF,TGTGCCAGCAGTGGACAGCGGGGAGAGACCCAGTACTTC
TRBV5-1,-,TRBD1,TRBJ2-1,CASRAGTVYNEQFF,TGCGCCAGCCGGGCCGGGACAGTTTACAATGAGCAGTTCTTC
TRBV27,-,-,TRBJ2-6,CASSSIGRGAGANVLTF,TGTGCCAGCAGTTCAATCGGCCGGGGAGCTGGGGCCAACGTCCTGACTTTC
TRBV7-9,-,-,TRBJ2-5,CASSLVRETQYF,TGTGCCAGCAGCTTAGTGCGTGAGACCCAGTACTTC
TRBV14,-,-,TRBJ1-2,CASSPGNYGYTF,TGTGCCAGCAGCCCAGGGAACTATGGCTACACCTTC
TRBV19,-,-,TRBJ2-6,CASSIVGGLISGANVLTF,TGTGCCAGTAGTATAGTCGGAGGGTTGATCTCTGGGGCCAACGTCCTGACTTTC
TRBV28,-,TRBD1,TRBJ1-2,CASSLYTDRAGYTF,TGTGCCAGCAGTTTATACACTGACAGGGCGGGCTACACCTTC
TRBV19,-,TRBD2,TRBJ2-1,CASSIDGTSGGVYNEQFF,TGTGCCAGTAGTATAGATGGTACTAGCGGGGGGGTATACAATGAGCAGTTCTTC
TRBV28,-,-,TRBJ2-5,CASSLAGVIETQYF,TGTGCCAGCAGTTTAGCAGGTGTCATAGAGACCCAGTACTTC
TRBV4-1,-,-,TRBJ2-7,CASSQREGSSTEQYF,TGCGCCAGCAGCCAACGTGAGGGCAGCTCGACCGAGCAGTACTTC